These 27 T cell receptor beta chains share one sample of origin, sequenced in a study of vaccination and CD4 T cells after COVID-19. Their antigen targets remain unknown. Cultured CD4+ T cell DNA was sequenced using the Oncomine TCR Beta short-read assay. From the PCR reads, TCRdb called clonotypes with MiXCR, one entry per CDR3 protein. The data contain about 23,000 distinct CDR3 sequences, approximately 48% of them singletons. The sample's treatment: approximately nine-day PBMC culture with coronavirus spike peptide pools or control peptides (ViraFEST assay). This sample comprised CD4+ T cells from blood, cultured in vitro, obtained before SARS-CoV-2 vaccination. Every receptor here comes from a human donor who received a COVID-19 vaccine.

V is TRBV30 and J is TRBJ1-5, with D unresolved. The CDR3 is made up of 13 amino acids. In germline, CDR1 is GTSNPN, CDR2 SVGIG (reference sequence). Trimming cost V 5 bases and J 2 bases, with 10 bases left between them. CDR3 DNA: TGTGCCTGGGGGTTCGGTGGCAATCAGCCCCAGCATTTT. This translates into CAWGFGGNQPQHF. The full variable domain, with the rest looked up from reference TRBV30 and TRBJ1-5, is SQTIHQWPATLVQPVGSPLSLECTVEGTSNPNLYWYRQAAGRGLQLLFYSVGIGQISSEVPQNLSASRPQDRQFILSSKKLLLSDSGFYLCAWGFGGNQPQHFGDGTRLSIL.

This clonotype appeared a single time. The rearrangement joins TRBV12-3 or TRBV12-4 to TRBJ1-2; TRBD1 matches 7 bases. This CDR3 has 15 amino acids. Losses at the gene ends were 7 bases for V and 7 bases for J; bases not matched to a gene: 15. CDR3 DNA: TGTGCCAGCACCGGGACAGCCTATCAGATGCGTGGCTACACCTTC. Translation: CASTGTAYQMRGYTF.

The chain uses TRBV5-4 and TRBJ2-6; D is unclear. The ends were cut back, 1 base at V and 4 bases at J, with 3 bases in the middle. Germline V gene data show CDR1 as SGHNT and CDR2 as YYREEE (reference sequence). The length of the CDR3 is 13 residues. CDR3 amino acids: CASSLLGANVLTF. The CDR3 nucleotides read TGTGCCAGCAGCTTGTTGGGGGCCAACGTCCTGACTTTC.

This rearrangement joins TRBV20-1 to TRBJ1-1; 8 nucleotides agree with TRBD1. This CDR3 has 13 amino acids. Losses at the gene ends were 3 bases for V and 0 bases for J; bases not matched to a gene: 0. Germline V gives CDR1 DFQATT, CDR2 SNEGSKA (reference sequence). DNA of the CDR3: TGCAGTGCTAGGACAGGGGTGAACACTGAAGCTTTCTTT. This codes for CSARTGVNTEAFF.

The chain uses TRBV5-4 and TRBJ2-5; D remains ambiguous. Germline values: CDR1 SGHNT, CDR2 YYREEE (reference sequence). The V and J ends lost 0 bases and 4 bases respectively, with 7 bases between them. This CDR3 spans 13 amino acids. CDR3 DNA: TGTGCCAGCAGCTTGGCCTCGGGAGAGACCCAGTACTTC. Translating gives CASSLASGETQYF.

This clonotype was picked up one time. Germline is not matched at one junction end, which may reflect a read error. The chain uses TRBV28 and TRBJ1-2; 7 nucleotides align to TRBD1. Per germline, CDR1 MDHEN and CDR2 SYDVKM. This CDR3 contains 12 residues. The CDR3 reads CASSPVEGTEIF. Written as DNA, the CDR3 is TGTGCCAGCAGTCCCGTCGAAGGGACAGAGATCTTC.

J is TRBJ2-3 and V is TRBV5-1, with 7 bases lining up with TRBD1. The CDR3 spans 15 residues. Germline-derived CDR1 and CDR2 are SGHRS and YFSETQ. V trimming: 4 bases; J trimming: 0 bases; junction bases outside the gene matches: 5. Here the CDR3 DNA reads TGCGCCAGCAGCGGCCGGGACAGAAGCACAGATACGCAGTATTTT. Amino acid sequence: CASSGRDRSTDTQYF.

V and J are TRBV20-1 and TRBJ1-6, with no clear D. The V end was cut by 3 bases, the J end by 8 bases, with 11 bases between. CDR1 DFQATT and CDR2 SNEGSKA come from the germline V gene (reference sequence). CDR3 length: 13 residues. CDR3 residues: CSARERTHSPLHF. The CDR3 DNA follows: TGCAGTGCTAGGGAGCGTACCCATTCACCCCTCCACTTT.

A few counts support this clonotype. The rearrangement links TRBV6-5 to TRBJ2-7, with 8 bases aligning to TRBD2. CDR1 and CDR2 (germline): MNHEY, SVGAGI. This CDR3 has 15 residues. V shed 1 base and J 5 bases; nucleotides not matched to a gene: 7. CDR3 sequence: CASSYFGGVGHEQYF. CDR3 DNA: TGTGCCAGCAGTTACTTCGGGGGGGTGGGCCACGAGCAGTACTTC.

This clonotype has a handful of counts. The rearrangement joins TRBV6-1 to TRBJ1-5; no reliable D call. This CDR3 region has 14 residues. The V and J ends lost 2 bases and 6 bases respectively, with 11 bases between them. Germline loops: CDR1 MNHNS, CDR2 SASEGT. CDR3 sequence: CASSESGVFQPQHF. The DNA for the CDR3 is TGTGCCAGCAGTGAATCGGGAGTCTTTCAGCCCCAGCATTTT.

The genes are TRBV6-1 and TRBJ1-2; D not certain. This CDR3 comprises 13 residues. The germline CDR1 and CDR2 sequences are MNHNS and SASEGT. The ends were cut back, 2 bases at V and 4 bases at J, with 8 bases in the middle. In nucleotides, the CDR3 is TGTGCCAGCAGTGAAACCCAGTCCTATGGCTACACCTTC. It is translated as CASSETQSYGYTF.

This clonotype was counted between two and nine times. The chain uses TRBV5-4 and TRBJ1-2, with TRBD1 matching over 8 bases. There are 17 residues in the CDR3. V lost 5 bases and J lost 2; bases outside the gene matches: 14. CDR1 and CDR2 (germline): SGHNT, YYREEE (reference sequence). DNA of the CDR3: TGTGCCAGCAGAGACGGAGGGCAGGGGGCCTACAACTATGGCTACACCTTC. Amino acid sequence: CASRDGGQGAYNYGYTF. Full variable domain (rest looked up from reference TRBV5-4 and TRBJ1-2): ETGVTQSPTHLIKTRGQQVTLRCSSQSGHNTVSWYQQALGQGPQFIFQYYREEENGRGNFPPRFSGLQFPNYSSELNVNALELDDSALYLCASRDGGQGAYNYGYTFGSGTRLTVV.

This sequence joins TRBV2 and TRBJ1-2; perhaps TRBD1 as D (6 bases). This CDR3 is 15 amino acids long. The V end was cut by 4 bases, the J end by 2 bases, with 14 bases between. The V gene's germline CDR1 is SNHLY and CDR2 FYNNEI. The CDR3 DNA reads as TGTGCCAGCAGTGTATTGCGGGGGGCCAACTATGGCTACACCTTC. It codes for CASSVLRGANYGYTF.

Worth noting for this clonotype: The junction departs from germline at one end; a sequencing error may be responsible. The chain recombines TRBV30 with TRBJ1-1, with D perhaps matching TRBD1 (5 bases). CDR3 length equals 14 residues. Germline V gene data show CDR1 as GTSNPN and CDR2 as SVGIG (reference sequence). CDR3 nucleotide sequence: TGTGCCCGGAGTTTCCCCGGTAGGGGCGCAGAAGCTTTCTTT. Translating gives CARSFPGRGAEAFF.

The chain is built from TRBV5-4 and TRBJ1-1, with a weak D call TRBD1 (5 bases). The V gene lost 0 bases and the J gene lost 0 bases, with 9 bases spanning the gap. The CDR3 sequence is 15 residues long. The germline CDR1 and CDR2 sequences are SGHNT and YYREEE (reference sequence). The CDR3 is CASSLGQGLNTEAFF. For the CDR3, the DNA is TGTGCCAGCAGCTTGGGTCAGGGACTGAACACTGAAGCTTTCTTT.

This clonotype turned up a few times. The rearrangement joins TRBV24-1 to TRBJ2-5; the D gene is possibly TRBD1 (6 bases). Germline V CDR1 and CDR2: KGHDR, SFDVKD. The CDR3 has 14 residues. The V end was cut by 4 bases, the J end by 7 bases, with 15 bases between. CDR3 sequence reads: CATSEQGLRGTQYF. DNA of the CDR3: TGTGCCACCAGTGAGCAGGGTCTCAGGGGGACCCAGTACTTC.

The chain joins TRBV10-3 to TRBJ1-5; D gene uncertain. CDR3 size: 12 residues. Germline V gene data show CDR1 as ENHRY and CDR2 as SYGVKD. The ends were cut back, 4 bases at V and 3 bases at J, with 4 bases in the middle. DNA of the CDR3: TGTGCCATCAGTGGAAACAATCAGCCCCAGCATTTT. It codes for CAISGNNQPQHF.

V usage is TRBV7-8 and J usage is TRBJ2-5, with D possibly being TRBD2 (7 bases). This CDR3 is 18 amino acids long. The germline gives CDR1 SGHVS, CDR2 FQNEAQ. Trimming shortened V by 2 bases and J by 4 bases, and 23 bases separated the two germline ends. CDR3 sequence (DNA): TGTGCCAGCAGCTTATCGCCTCGGGGGGCGGGTTTGCGAGAGACCCAGTACTTC. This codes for CASSLSPRGAGLRETQYF. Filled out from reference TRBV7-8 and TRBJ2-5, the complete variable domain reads GAGVSQSPRYKVAKRGQDVALRCDPISGHVSLFWYQQALGQGPEFLTYFQNEAQLDKSGLPSDRFFAERPEGSVSTLKIQRTQQEDSAVYLCASSLSPRGAGLRETQYFGPGTRLLVL.

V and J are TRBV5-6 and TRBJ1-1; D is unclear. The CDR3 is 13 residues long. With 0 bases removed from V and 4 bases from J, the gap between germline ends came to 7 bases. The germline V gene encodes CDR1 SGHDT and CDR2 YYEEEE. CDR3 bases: TGTGCCAGCAGCTTGGACCGAGGCACTGAAGCTTTCTTT. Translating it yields CASSLDRGTEAFF.

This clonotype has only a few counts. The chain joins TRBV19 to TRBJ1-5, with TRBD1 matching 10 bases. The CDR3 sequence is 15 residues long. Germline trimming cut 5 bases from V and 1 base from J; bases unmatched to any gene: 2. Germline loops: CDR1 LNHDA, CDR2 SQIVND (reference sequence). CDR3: CASSGTGVSNQPQHF. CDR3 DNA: TGTGCCAGTAGTGGGACAGGGGTGAGCAATCAGCCCCAGCATTTT.

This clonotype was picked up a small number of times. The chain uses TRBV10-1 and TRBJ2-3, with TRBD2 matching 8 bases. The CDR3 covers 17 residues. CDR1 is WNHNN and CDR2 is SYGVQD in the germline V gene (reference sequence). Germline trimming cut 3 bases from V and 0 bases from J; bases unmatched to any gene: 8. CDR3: CASSDPTSGASTDTQYF. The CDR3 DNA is TGCGCCAGCAGTGACCCTACTAGCGGCGCTAGCACAGATACGCAGTATTTT.

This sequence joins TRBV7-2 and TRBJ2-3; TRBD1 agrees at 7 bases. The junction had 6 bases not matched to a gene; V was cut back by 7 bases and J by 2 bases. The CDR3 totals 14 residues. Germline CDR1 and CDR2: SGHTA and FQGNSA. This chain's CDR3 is CASKRTGNTDTQYF. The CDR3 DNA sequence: TGTGCCAGCAAACGGACAGGAAACACAGATACGCAGTATTTT.

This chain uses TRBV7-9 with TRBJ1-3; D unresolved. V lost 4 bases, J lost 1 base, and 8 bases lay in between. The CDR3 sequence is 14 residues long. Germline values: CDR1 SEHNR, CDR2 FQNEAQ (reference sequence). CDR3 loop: CASSSRVSGNTIYF. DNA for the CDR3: TGTGCCAGCAGCTCAAGGGTTTCTGGAAACACCATATATTTT.

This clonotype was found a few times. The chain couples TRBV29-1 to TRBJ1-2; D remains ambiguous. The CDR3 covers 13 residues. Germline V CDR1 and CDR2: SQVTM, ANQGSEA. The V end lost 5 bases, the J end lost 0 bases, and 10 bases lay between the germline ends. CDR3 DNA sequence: TGCAGCGTTCAACCCGTACCTAACTATGGCTACACCTTC. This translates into CSVQPVPNYGYTF.

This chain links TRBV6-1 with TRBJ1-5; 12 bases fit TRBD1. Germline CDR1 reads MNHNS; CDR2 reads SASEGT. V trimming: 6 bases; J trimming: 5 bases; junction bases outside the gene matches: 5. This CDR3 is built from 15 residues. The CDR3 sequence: CASSRDRGQDQPQHF. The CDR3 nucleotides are TGTGCCAGCAGCCGGGACAGGGGGCAGGATCAGCCCCAGCATTTT.

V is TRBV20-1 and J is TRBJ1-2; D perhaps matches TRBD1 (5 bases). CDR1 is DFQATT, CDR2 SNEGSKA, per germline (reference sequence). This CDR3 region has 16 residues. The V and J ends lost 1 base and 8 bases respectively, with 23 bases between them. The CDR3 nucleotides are TGCAGTGCTAGAGTTACTGGGGCAGGTCCATCGTACGGCTACACCTTC. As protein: CSARVTGAGPSYGYTF.

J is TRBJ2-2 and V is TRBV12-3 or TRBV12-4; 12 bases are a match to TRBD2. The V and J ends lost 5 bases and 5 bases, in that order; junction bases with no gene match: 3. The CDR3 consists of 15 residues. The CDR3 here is CASSVGLAGTGELFF. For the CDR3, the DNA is TGTGCCAGCAGTGTAGGACTAGCGGGGACCGGGGAGCTGTTTTTT.